These 28 T cell receptor beta chains came from one sample sequenced in a study of T-cell memory formation after mild COVID-19. TCRdb re-analysed the 5' RACE reads in MiXCR, keeping a single row per CDR3 protein. The sample lists some 200,000 distinct CDR3 sequences; 20% to 25% were seen once. Sequencing was carried out using PBMCs or a T cell subset sorted from them (not recorded which). These receptors were obtained from an adult woman who had mild COVID-19 (a few samples of this study predate the infection). Cell type and time point are not known.

The chain is built from TRBV21-1 and TRBJ2-7; the tabulated D call, TRBD2, remains unverified against the DNA. TRBV21-1 is a pseudogene. This CDR3 is built from 15 residues. The CDR3 DNA is TGTGCCAGCAGCCCCCTCCGGGAGGGGTCGGACGAGCAGTACTTC. Encoded protein: CASSPLREGSDEQYF.

This clonotype was detected only a few times. This sequence joins TRBV5-4 and TRBJ2-7, with D hard to call. V was pared by 4 bases and J by 2 bases, with 16 bases between. Looked up from germline, CDR1 is SGHNT and CDR2 is YYREEE (reference sequence). The CDR3 has 15 residues. DNA of the CDR3: TGTGCCAGCAGCCAAAGGACGGAGAGGACCTACGAGCAGTACTTC. Protein product: CASSQRTERTYEQYF.

The sample holds many counts of this clonotype. The rearrangement joins TRBV12-3 or TRBV12-4 to TRBJ2-2; 8 bases match TRBD2. This CDR3 region has 14 residues. J gave up 4 bases and V 6 bases, and 4 bases lay outside the gene matches. CDR3 in amino acids: CASSPGGGTGELFF. In DNA form, the CDR3 reads TGTGCCAGCAGCCCCGGGGGGGGCACCGGGGAGCTGTTTTTT.

This clonotype occurred a few times. The V call is TRBV6-1, the J call TRBJ1-5; 10 nucleotides agree with TRBD1. The germline V gene encodes CDR1 MNHNS and CDR2 SASEGT. V dropped 4 bases and J dropped 7; count of bases not matched to a gene: 13. This CDR3 has 17 amino acids. CDR3 amino acids: CASSGRRDRGHDQPQHF. CDR3 coding DNA: TGTGCCAGCAGTGGAAGAAGGGACAGGGGACATGACCAGCCCCAGCATTTT.

This clonotype came up a few times. This chain joins TRBV6-4 and TRBJ2-1; the match to TRBD2 covers 9 bases. The CDR3 has 15 amino acids. V lost 2 bases to trimming and J lost 6 bases; unmatched junction nucleotides: 5. Germline V gene lookup returns CDR1 MRHNA and CDR2 SNTAGT. The DNA of the CDR3 is TGTGCCAGCAGTGACCCTTCTAGCGGGGTCAATGAGCAGTTCTTC. This sequence encodes CASSDPSSGVNEQFF.

The chain links TRBV5-5 to TRBJ1-5; D call uncertain. The CDR3 extends over 15 amino acids. V was clipped by 3 bases and J by 6 bases, with 16 bases between them. Looked up from germline, CDR1 is SGHKS and CDR2 is YYEKEE (reference sequence). The CDR3 nucleotides read TGTGCCAGCAGCTCCCCGGGCAATCCCAGTCAGCCCCAGCATTTT. Encoded protein: CASSSPGNPSQPQHF.

This clonotype was counted a single time. The chain couples TRBV4-1 to TRBJ2-1; weak D call: TRBD1 (6 bases). In germline, CDR1 is MGHRA, CDR2 YSYEKL. V dropped 4 bases and J dropped 4 bases, with 14 bases sitting between them. The CDR3 totals 15 residues. CDR3 in DNA: TGCGCCAGCAGCCGGTCGGACAGCCCGTACAATGAGCAGTTCTTC. It translates to CASSRSDSPYNEQFF.

This chain uses TRBV6-2 or TRBV6-3 with TRBJ2-5; 10 nucleotides agree with TRBD1. V dropped 7 bases and J dropped 5; count of bases not matched to a gene: 7. Germline loops: CDR1 MNHEY, CDR2 SVGEGT. CDR3 size: 14 residues. The CDR3 is CASKKDRGIETQYF. The CDR3, as DNA: TGTGCCAGCAAAAAGGACAGGGGGATCGAGACCCAGTACTTC.

The CDR3 DNA sequence: TGTGCCAGCAGCTTATTCGGGGGAGGGCCGGAGACCCAGTACTTC. Translating gives CASSLFGGGPETQYF. The genes are TRBV7-9 and TRBJ2-5; 7 bases line up with TRBD2. V shed 2 bases and J 5 bases; nucleotides not matched to a gene: 8. From germline, CDR1 is SEHNR and CDR2 FQNEAQ (reference sequence). CDR3 length: 15 residues.

This chain joins TRBV6-6 and TRBJ2-3, with 9 bases matching TRBD2. Trimming at V came to 6 bases and at J to 5 bases, leaving 9 bases not matched to a gene. Per germline, CDR1 MNHNY and CDR2 SVGAGI (reference sequence). The CDR3 length is 15 residues. CDR3 sequence reads: CASSRGTSSKDTQYF. CDR3 in DNA: TGTGCCAGCAGCCGCGGGACTAGCAGTAAAGATACGCAGTATTTT.

This rearrangement joins TRBV5-1 to TRBJ1-1; 9 nucleotides line up with TRBD1. Per germline, CDR1 SGHRS and CDR2 YFSETQ. With V trimmed by 0 bases and J by 4 bases, 4 bases remained unmatched. This CDR3 spans 15 amino acids. The CDR3 DNA sequence: TGCGCCAGCAGCTTGGCGGGACAGGGAGCCACTGAAGCTTTCTTT. Its translation: CASSLAGQGATEAFF.

The chain couples TRBV12-3 or TRBV12-4 to TRBJ2-1; D possibly corresponds to TRBD1 (5 bases). The CDR3 length is 13 residues. V lost 3 bases to trimming and J lost 9 bases, with 12 bases between them. The CDR3, as DNA: TGTGCCAGCAGTTTGAGGTTCCAGGGTGAGCAGTTCTTC. Its translation: CASSLRFQGEQFF.

The CDR3 reads CASSYSKGGYYNEQFF. In nucleotides, the CDR3 is TGTGCCAGCAGTTACTCGAAGGGAGGTTACTACAATGAGCAGTTCTTC. This chain connects TRBV6-2 or TRBV6-3 to TRBJ2-1; TRBD2 is a possible D gene (6 bases). The CDR3 runs 16 residues. V was cut by 0 bases and J by 3 bases, with 12 bases left in between. Germline loops: CDR1 MNHEY, CDR2 SVGEGT.

The rearrangement uses TRBV11-1 and TRBJ2-1; D gene unclear. The CDR3 sequence is 17 residues long. Trimming took 1 base from V and 4 from J, leaving 17 bases between them. Germline V gene lookup returns CDR1 SGHAT and CDR2 FQDESV (reference sequence). CDR3 loop: CASSLGSVSENYNEQFF. Written as DNA, the CDR3 is TGTGCCAGCAGCTTAGGTTCGGTCAGCGAGAATTACAATGAGCAGTTCTTC. The full variable domain, in which reference TRBV11-1 and TRBJ2-1 provide the parts outside the CDR3, is EAEVAQSPRYKITEKSQAVAFWCDPISGHATLYWYRQILGQGPELLVQFQDESVVDDSQLPKDRFSAERLKGVDSTLKIQPAELGDSAMYLCASSLGSVSENYNEQFFGPGTRLTVL.

J is TRBJ2-1 and V is TRBV24-1; possibly TRBD2 for D (6 bases). The CDR3 has 11 amino acids. The germline V and J ends were trimmed by 10 bases and 7 bases, with 10 bases remaining between them. CDR1 and CDR2 from the germline V gene are KGHDR and SFDVKD. This CDR3 reads CATRRGNEQFF. Written as DNA, the CDR3 is TGTGCCACGCGGAGGGGAAATGAGCAGTTCTTC.

This clonotype turned up a few times. The gene calls are TRBV3-1 and TRBJ2-1, with D perhaps TRBD2 (6 bases). V was clipped by 0 bases and J by 2 bases, with 8 bases between them. CDR1 and CDR2 (germline): LGHDT, YNNKEL (reference sequence). This CDR3 is built from 15 residues. CDR3 amino acids: CASSQDGGAYNEQFF. The CDR3 region has the DNA TGTGCCAGCAGCCAAGACGGGGGTGCCTACAATGAGCAGTTCTTC.

In this sample, this clonotype turned up many times. This chain uses TRBV12-3 or TRBV12-4 with TRBJ2-1; 11 nucleotides align to TRBD2. CDR3 length equals 16 residues. V gave up 1 base and J gave up 2 bases; unmatched junction bases: 1. The CDR3 sequence: CASSLGGLAAYNEQFF. CDR3 DNA sequence: TGTGCCAGCAGTTTAGGGGGACTAGCGGCCTACAATGAGCAGTTCTTC.

This clonotype was picked up a small number of times. The chain employs TRBV7-9 and TRBJ2-5, with TRBD1 matching 10 bases. J was trimmed by 3 bases and V by 1 base; bases with no gene match: 2. Germline V CDR1 and CDR2: SEHNR, FQNEAQ (reference sequence). The CDR3 covers 15 residues. This CDR3 is CASSLVGQGKETQYF. In nucleotides, the CDR3 is TGTGCCAGCAGCTTAGTGGGACAGGGGAAAGAGACCCAGTACTTC.

This clonotype was recorded a few times. The chain carries TRBV4-3 and TRBJ2-1, with 10 positions matching TRBD2. V shed 0 bases, J shed 9 bases, and the junction held 8 bases outside the gene matches. The CDR3 runs to 16 residues. The germline V gene encodes CDR1 LGHNA and CDR2 YSLEER. The CDR3 DNA sequence: TGCGCCAGCAGCCAAGATGTTATGCTAGCGGGAGCTGAGCAGTTCTTC. As protein: CASSQDVMLAGAEQFF.

In nucleotides, the CDR3 is TGTGCCAGCAGTCTTGGGGAGGAGGATGAGCAGTTCTTC. This translates into CASSLGEEDEQFF. The chain recombines TRBV6-5 with TRBJ2-1, with D perhaps TRBD2 (6 bases). This CDR3 has 13 residues. Trimming pared 5 bases from V and 8 bases from J, leaving 13 bases between. CDR1 is MNHEY and CDR2 is SVGAGI in the germline V gene.

V usage is TRBV9 and J usage is TRBJ1-1; 11 positions agree with TRBD1. Germline loops: CDR1 SGDLS, CDR2 YYNGEE. The CDR3 loop spans 18 amino acids. J was trimmed by 1 base and V by 0 bases; bases with no gene match: 8. CDR3: CASSVGSGTGGPNTEAFF. The CDR3 region has the DNA TGTGCCAGCAGCGTAGGGTCTGGGACAGGGGGACCGAACACTGAAGCTTTCTTT.

V and J are TRBV12-3 or TRBV12-4 and TRBJ1-1; 7 bases map to TRBD1. Losses at the gene ends were 6 bases for V and 10 bases for J; bases not matched to a gene: 11. CDR3 length: 13 residues. The CDR3 coding sequence is TGTGCCAGCAGGGGAGACAGGGATTTCGCAGCTTTCTTT. Its translation: CASRGDRDFAAFF.

The chain carries TRBV7-9 and TRBJ1-2, with D hard to call. CDR1 and CDR2 (germline): SEHNR, FQNEAQ (reference sequence). The V gene lost 5 bases and the J gene lost 4 bases, with 11 bases spanning the gap. The length of the CDR3 is 13 residues. In nucleotides, the CDR3 is TGTGCCAGCAGCATAGTAGCTAGCTATGGCTACACCTTC. Its protein product is CASSIVASYGYTF.

This clonotype was found a few times. This sequence joins TRBV6-1 and TRBJ1-1; a possible D gene is TRBD1 (6 bases). Trimming took 0 bases from V and 8 from J, leaving 10 bases between them. The CDR3 is made up of 13 amino acids. The germline CDR1 and CDR2 sequences are MNHNS and SASEGT. The CDR3 DNA sequence: TGTGCCAGCAGTGAAGCAGCACAGGGAGAAGCTTTCTTT. Amino acids: CASSEAAQGEAFF.

The genes are TRBV11-2 and TRBJ2-5; D remains ambiguous. Germline lookup yields CDR1 SGHAT and CDR2 FQNNGV. V lost 7 bases to trimming and J lost 3 bases, with 18 bases between them. This CDR3 is built from 15 residues. As DNA, the CDR3 is TGTGCCAGCACCGAGCGATTCGGTATCGAAGAGACCCAGTACTTC. It translates to CASTERFGIEETQYF. The full variable domain, with the rest looked up from reference TRBV11-2 and TRBJ2-5, is EAGVAQSPRYKIIEKRQSVAFWCNPISGHATLYWYQQILGQGPKLLIQFQNNGVVDDSQLPKDRFSAERLKGVDSTLKIQPAKLEDSAVYLCASTERFGIEETQYFGPGTRLLVL.

The CDR3: CSVRGGSEHYEQYF. CDR3 in DNA: TGCAGCGTCAGAGGGGGTAGCGAACACTACGAGCAGTACTTC. The chain joins TRBV29-1 to TRBJ2-7, with D maybe TRBD1 (6 bases). Germline values: CDR1 SQVTM, CDR2 ANQGSEA. The CDR3 contains 14 residues. V shed 6 bases and J shed 3 bases, with 18 bases lying between them.

This clonotype was found many times. V and J are TRBV4-1 and TRBJ1-5; D remains unclear. The CDR3 covers 15 residues. Germline V gene sequence: CDR1 MGHRA, CDR2 YSYEKL. Deletions cut 1 base from V and 1 base from J, with 8 bases between. CDR3 amino acids: CASSQGPSSNQPQHF. The DNA for the CDR3 is TGCGCCAGCAGCCAAGGTCCCAGCAGCAATCAGCCCCAGCATTTT.

This clonotype was seen more than once but under ten times. V gene TRBV9 combines with J gene TRBJ2-2, with 8 nucleotides matching TRBD2. The CDR3 is 18 amino acids. Germline lookup yields CDR1 SGDLS and CDR2 YYNGEE. Unmatched junction bases numbered 14, after V lost 4 bases and J lost 3 bases. The CDR3 protein is CASSPRIGTRGHTGELFF. The CDR3 nucleotides are TGTGCCAGCAGCCCTCGAATCGGGACTAGGGGACACACCGGGGAGCTGTTTTTT. The full variable domain, in which reference TRBV9 and TRBJ2-2 provide the parts outside the CDR3, is DSGVTQTPKHLITATGQRVTLRCSPRSGDLSVYWYQQSLDQGLQFLIQYYNGEERAKGNILERFSAQQFPDLHSELNLSSLELGDSALYFCASSPRIGTRGHTGELFFGEGSRLTVL.